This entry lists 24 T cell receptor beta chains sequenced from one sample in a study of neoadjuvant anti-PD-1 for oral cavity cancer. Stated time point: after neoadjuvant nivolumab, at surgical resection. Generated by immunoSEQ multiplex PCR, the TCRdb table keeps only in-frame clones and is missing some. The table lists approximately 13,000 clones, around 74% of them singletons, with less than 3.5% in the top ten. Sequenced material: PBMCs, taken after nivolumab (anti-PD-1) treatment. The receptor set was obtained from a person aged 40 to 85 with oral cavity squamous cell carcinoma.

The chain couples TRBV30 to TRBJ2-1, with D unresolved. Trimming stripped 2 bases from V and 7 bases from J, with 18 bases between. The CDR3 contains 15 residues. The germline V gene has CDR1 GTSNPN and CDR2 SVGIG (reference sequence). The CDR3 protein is CAWSSAGSRWNEQFF. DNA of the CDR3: TGTGCCTGGAGTAGCGCCGGGTCTCGGTGGAATGAGCAGTTCTTC.

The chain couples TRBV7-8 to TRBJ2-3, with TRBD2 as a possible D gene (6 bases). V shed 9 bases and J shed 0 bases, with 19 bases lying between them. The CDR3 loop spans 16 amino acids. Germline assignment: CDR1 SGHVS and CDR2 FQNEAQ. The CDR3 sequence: CASAWGRTPSTDTQYF. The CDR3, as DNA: TGTGCCAGTGCCTGGGGGAGGACCCCTAGCACAGATACGCAGTATTTT.

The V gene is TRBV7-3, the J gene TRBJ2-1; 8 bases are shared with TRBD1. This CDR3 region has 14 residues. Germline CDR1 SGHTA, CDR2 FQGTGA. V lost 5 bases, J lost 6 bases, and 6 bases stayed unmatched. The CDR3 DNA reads TGTGCCAGCAGCCCCGGGACAGGCTTCAATGAGCAGTTCTTC. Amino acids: CASSPGTGFNEQFF.

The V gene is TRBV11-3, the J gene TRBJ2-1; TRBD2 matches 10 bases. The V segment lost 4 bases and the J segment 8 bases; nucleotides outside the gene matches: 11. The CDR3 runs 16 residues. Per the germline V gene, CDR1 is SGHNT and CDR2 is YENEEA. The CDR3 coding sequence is TGTGCCAGCAGCTCCCGGACTAGCGGAGGGACCCATGAGCAGTTCTTC. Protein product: CASSSRTSGGTHEQFF.

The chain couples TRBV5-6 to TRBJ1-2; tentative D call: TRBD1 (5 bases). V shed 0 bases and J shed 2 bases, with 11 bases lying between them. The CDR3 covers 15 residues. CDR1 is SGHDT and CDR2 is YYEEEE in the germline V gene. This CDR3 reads CASSLVGRTNYGYTF. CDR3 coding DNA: TGTGCCAGCAGCTTGGTTGGCAGGACAAACTATGGCTACACCTTC.

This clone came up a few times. DNA of the CDR3: TGTGCCAGTAGTATAGCCCCCGCTAGAGGCCATGAGCAGTTCTTC. This codes for CASSIAPARGHEQFF. V gene TRBV19 combines with J gene TRBJ2-1; no firm D call. CDR1 and CDR2 from the germline V gene are LNHDA and SQIVND (reference sequence). The CDR3 consists of 15 residues. V lost 1 base, J lost 8 bases, and 15 bases lay in between.

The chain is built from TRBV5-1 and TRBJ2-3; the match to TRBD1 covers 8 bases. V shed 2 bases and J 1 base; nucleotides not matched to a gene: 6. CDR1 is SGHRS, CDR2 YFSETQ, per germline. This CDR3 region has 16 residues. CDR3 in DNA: TGCGCCAGCAGCTTAGCCGACAGGGGAGGCACAGATACGCAGTATTTT. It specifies CASSLADRGGTDTQYF.

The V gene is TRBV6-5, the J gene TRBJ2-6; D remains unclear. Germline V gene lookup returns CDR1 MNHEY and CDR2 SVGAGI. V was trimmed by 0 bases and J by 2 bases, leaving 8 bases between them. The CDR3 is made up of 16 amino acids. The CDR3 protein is CASSYSGSTGANVLTF. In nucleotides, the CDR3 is TGTGCCAGCAGTTACTCAGGGTCAACTGGGGCCAACGTCCTGACTTTC.

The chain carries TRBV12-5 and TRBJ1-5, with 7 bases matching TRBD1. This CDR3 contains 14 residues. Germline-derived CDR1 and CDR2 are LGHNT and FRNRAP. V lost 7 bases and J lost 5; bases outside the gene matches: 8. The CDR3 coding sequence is TGTGCTAGTGCCCCCGGGACAGACCATCAGCCCCAGCATTTT. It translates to CASAPGTDHQPQHF.

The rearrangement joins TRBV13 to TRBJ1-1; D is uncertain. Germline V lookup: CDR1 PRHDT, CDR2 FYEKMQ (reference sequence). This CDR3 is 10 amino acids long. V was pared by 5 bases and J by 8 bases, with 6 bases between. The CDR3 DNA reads TGTGCCAGCAGCCGACAAGAAGCTTTCTTT. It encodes CASSRQEAFF.

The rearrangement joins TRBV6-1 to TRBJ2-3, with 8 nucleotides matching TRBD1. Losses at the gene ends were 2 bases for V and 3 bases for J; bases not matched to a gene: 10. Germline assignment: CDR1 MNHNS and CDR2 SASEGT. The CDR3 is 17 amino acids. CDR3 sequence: CASSESGGQGPTDTQYF. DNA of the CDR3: TGTGCCAGCAGTGAATCAGGAGGACAGGGACCGACAGATACGCAGTATTTT.

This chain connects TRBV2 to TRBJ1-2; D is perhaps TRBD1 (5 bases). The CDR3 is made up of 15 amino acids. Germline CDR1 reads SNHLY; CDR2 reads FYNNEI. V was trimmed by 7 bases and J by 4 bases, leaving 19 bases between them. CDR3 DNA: TGTGCCAGCACTCCGTCTCCGGGACTCAGCTATGGCTACACCTTC. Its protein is CASTPSPGLSYGYTF. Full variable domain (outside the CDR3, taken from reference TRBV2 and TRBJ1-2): EPEVTQTPSHQVTQMGQEVILRCVPISNHLYFYWYRQILGQKVEFLVSFYNNEISEKSEIFDDQFSVERPDGSNFTLKIRSTKLEDSAMYFCASTPSPGLSYGYTFGSGTRLTVV.

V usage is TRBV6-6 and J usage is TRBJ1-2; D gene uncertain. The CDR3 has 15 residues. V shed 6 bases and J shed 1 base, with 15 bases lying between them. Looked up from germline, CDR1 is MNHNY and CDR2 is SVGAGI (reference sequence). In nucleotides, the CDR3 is TGTGCCAGCAGGGGCGGTGGGAGGATTAACTATGGCTACACCTTC. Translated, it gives CASRGGGRINYGYTF.

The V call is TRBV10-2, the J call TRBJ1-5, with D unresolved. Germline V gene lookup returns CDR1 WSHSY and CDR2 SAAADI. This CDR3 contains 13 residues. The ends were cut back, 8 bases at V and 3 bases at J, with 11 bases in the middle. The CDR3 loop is CASSQELNQPQHF. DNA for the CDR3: TGCGCCAGCTCGCAGGAACTCAATCAGCCCCAGCATTTT.

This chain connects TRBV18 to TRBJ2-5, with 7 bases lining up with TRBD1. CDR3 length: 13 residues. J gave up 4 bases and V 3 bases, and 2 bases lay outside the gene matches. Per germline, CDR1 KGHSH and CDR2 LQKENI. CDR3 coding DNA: TGTGCCAGCTCACCTACAGGGGTAGAGACCCAGTACTTC. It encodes CASSPTGVETQYF.

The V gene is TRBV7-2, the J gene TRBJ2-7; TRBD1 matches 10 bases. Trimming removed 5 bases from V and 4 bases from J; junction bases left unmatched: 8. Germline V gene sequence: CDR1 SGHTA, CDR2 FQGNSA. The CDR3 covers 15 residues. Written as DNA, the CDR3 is TGTGCCAGCAGCCGAGTCGGGACAGGGGAATACGAGCAGTACTTC. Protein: CASSRVGTGEYEQYF.

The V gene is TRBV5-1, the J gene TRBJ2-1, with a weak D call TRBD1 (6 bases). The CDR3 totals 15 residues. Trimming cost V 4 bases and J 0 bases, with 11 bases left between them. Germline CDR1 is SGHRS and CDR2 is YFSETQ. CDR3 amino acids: CASSPGVSSYNEQFF. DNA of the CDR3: TGCGCCAGCAGCCCAGGGGTCTCCTCCTACAATGAGCAGTTCTTC.

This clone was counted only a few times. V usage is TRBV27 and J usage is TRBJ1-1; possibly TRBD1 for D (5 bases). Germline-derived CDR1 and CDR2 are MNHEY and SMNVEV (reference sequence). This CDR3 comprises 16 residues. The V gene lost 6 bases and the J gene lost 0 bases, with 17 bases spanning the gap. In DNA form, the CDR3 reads TGTGCCAGCAGCCTGGGGGTCTCTGGATTGAACACTGAAGCTTTCTTT. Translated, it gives CASSLGVSGLNTEAFF.

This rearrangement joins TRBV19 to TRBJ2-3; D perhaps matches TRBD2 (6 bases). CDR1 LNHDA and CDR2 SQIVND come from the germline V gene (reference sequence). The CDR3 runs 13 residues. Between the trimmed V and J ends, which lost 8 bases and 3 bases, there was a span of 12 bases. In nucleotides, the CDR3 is TGTGCCAGTGGGGCTAGCGTGACAGATACGCAGTATTTT. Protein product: CASGASVTDTQYF.

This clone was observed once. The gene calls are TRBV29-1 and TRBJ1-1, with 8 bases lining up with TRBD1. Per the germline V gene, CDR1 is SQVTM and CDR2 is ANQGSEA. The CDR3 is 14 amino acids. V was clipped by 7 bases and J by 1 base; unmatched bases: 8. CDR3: CSAGQGGPNTEAFF. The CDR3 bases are TGCAGCGCCGGACAGGGAGGTCCGAACACTGAAGCTTTCTTT. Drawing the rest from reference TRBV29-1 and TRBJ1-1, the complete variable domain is SAVISQKPSRDICQRGTSLTIQCQVDSQVTMMFWYRQQPGQSLTLIATANQGSEATYESGFVIDKFPISRPNLTFSTLTVSNMSPEDSSIYLCSAGQGGPNTEAFFGQGTRLTVV.

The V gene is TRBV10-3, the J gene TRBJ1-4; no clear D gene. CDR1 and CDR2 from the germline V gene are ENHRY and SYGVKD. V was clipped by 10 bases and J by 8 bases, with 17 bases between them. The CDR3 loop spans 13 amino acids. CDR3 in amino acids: CASMLNTGEKLFF. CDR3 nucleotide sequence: TGTGCCAGCATGCTCAACACGGGGGAAAAACTGTTTTTT.

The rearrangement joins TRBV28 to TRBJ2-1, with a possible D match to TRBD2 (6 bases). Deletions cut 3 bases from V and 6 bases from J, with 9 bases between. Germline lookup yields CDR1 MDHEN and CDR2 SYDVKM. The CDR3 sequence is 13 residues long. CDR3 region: CASSFRLVNEQFF. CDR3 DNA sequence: TGTGCCAGCAGTTTTAGACTAGTCAATGAGCAGTTCTTC.

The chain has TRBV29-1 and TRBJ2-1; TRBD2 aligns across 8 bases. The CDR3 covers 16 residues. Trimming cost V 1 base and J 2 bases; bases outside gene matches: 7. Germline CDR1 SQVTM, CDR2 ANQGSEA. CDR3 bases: TGCAGCGTTGAAGCCCCCCAGCGGGAGACCTACAATGAGCAGTTCTTC. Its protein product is CSVEAPQRETYNEQFF.

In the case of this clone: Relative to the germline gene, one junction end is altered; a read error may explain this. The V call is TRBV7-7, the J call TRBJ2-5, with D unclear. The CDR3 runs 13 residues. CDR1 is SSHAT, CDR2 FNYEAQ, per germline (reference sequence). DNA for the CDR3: TGTGCTAGCAGCTTGTGGCAGAAAGAGACCCAGTACTTC. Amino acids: CASSLWQKETQYF.